This T cell receptor beta chain emerged from a study of Graves' ophthalmopathy and Graves' hyperthyroidism. For repertoire sequencing, the TCR beta CDR3 regions were amplified from RNA transcripts. An opening RT-PCR round employed HTBI primers and preceded a second-round multiplex PCR. TCRdb re-called the multiplex PCR reads with MiXCR, one entry per CDR3 protein. Of 650,000 to 900,000 distinct CDR3 sequences in the sample, 40% are singletons; the top ten hold around 40%. Ophthalmopathy was moderately-to-severely active, CAS at least 3, NOSPECS at least 4, lasting under 3 months. Lactation, pregnancy, uncontrolled infections and other autoimmune diseases were all grounds for excluding patients. PBMCs stemmed from over 8.5 ml of fresh peripheral blood. The CDR3 is 14 residues long. Germline CDR1 is SQVTM and CDR2 is ANQGSEA. Trimming removed 4 bases at V and 0 bases at J, with 12 bases between. This clonotype came up many times. The target antigen is unknown.

Regarding the study as a whole: Distinction of ophthalmopathy from stable hyperthyroidism by a 13-signature model reached approximately 90% sensitivity and just under 84% specificity.

The chain carries TRBV29-1 and TRBJ1-2; D not resolved. The clonotype originates from an adult man with Graves' ophthalmopathy. Sequencing was done on a sample of peripheral blood. The CDR3: CSVVEWGANYGYTF. CDR3 sequence (DNA): TGCAGCGTTGTAGAATGGGGTGCTAACTATGGCTACACCTTC.